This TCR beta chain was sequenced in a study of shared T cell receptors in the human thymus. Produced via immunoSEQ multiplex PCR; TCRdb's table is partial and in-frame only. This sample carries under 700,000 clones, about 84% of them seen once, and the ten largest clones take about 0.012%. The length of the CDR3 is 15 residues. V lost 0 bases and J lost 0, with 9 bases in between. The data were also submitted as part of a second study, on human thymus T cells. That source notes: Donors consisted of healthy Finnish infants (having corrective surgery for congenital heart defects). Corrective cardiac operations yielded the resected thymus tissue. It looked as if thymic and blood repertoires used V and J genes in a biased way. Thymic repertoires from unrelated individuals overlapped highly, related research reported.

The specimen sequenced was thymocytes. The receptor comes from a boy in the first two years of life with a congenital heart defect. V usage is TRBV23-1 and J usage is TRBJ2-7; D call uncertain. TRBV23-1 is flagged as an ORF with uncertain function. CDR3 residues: CASSQSTVYSYEQYF. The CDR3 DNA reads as TGCGCCAGCAGTCAATCCACGGTTTACTCCTACGAGCAGTACTTC.